The 18 T cell receptor beta chains below all came from one sample that was sequenced in a study of cytomegalovirus exposure and HLA in healthy donors. The method was immunoSEQ multiplex PCR; TCRdb's version includes in-frame clones alone and lacks a portion of them. The sample lists some 130,000 clones, 85% to 90% seen once, with around 6% in the top ten. The source material was PBMCs. Every receptor here comes from a young woman in good health and CMV-seropositive.

The CDR3 protein is CASSYSMAADTQYF. The CDR3 DNA sequence: TGTGCCAGCAGTTACTCAATGGCAGCAGATACGCAGTATTTT. The chain has TRBV6-5 and TRBJ2-3; D is uncertain. Trimming stripped 0 bases from V and 4 bases from J, with 8 bases between. This CDR3 region has 14 residues. Germline assignment: CDR1 MNHEY and CDR2 SVGAGI.

The sample holds a few counts of this clone. The rearrangement joins TRBV5-1 to TRBJ2-3, with 11 bases identical to TRBD2. Germline V CDR1 and CDR2: SGHRS, YFSETQ. The J segment lost 3 bases and the V segment lost 4 bases, leaving 10 bases of the junction unmatched. The length of the CDR3 is 17 residues. CDR3 residues: CASSGGLAGSRTDTQYF. CDR3 DNA sequence: TGCGCCAGCAGCGGAGGACTAGCGGGCTCTAGAACAGATACGCAGTATTTT.

The chain has TRBV7-8 and TRBJ1-4; no clear D. Trimming stripped 1 base from V and 7 bases from J, with 7 bases between. The CDR3 loop spans 13 amino acids. The germline gives CDR1 SGHVS, CDR2 FQNEAQ. The DNA of the CDR3 is TGTGCCAGCAGCTTAGTAACAGCTGAAAAACTGTTTTTT. Residues: CASSLVTAEKLFF.

This clone has just a few counts. The chain combines TRBV7-9 with TRBJ2-7; tentative D call: TRBD2 (6 bases). This CDR3 is built from 12 residues. Deletions cut 5 bases from V and 9 bases from J, with 14 bases between. Per germline, CDR1 SEHNR and CDR2 FQNEAQ (reference sequence). The CDR3 reads CASSLTAEGQYF. In nucleotides, the CDR3 is TGTGCCAGCAGCCTCACGGCGGAGGGGCAGTACTTC.

This sequence joins TRBV11-3 and TRBJ2-3, with 7 bases lining up with TRBD1. This CDR3 region has 18 residues. Germline trimming cut 0 bases from V and 2 bases from J; bases unmatched to any gene: 11. Per germline, CDR1 SGHNT and CDR2 YENEEA. CDR3 bases: TGTGCCAGCAGCTTAGATTCCGGGCGGACAGGAGCCACAGATACGCAGTATTTT. It encodes CASSLDSGRTGATDTQYF.

This clone has only one observation. The chain recombines TRBV2 with TRBJ1-3, with D tentatively TRBD1 (5 bases). V was shortened by 6 bases and J by 0 bases, with 9 bases between the two germline ends. Germline V gene sequence: CDR1 SNHLY, CDR2 FYNNEI. This CDR3 is built from 14 residues. The CDR3 protein is CASSVDSSGNTIYF. The CDR3 DNA reads TGTGCCAGCAGCGTAGACAGCTCTGGAAACACCATATATTTT.

The genes are TRBV5-1 and TRBJ2-1, with 10 bases lining up with TRBD2. The germline CDR1 and CDR2 sequences are SGHRS and YFSETQ. The V gene end was trimmed by 3 bases and the J gene end by 1 base; junction bases not matched to a gene: 4. This CDR3 is built from 16 residues. The CDR3 loop is CASSSSGGGSYNEQFF. DNA for the CDR3: TGCGCCAGCAGCTCTAGCGGGGGAGGTTCCTACAATGAGCAGTTCTTC.

The V call is TRBV5-4, the J call TRBJ1-1; D possibly corresponds to TRBD1 (5 bases). The CDR3 extends over 14 amino acids. V was shortened by 1 base and J by 4 bases, with 11 bases between the two germline ends. CDR1 and CDR2 from the germline V gene are SGHNT and YYREEE (reference sequence). In nucleotides, the CDR3 is TGTGCCAGCAGCTTGACCGGCGGGGGCACTGAAGCTTTCTTT. This translates into CASSLTGGGTEAFF.

The chain couples TRBV9 to TRBJ2-5; 8 nucleotides align to TRBD1. V lost 1 base to trimming and J lost 4 bases; unmatched junction nucleotides: 6. The germline V gene encodes CDR1 SGDLS and CDR2 YYNGEE. This CDR3 is built from 15 residues. The CDR3 is CASSVSGGRGETQYF. CDR3 nucleotides: TGTGCCAGCAGCGTATCAGGGGGCAGGGGAGAGACCCAGTACTTC.

This clone came up once. This chain connects TRBV9 to TRBJ1-2; 9 bases match TRBD1. The V segment lost 4 bases and the J segment 6 bases; nucleotides outside the gene matches: 4. Germline CDR1 is SGDLS and CDR2 is YYNGEE. The CDR3 extends over 13 amino acids. The CDR3 DNA sequence: TGTGCCAGCAGCTGGGGACAGGGAGATGGCTACACCTTC. This translates into CASSWGQGDGYTF.

The V call is TRBV5-1, the J call TRBJ2-2, with 9 positions matching TRBD2. CDR1 is SGHRS and CDR2 is YFSETQ in the germline V gene. The CDR3 sequence is 16 residues long. With 2 bases clipped from V and 2 bases from J, the junction kept 4 bases outside the gene matches. The CDR3 loop reads CASSFSGSPNTGELFF. The CDR3 DNA reads as TGCGCCAGCAGCTTTAGCGGGAGTCCTAACACCGGGGAGCTGTTTTTT.

V usage is TRBV11-3 and J usage is TRBJ1-1; no clear D gene. The V gene lost 5 bases and the J gene lost 4 bases, with 8 bases spanning the gap. The CDR3 sequence is 12 residues long. Per germline, CDR1 SGHNT and CDR2 YENEEA. CDR3 amino acids: CASSLGRTEAFF. CDR3 bases: TGTGCCAGCAGCCTTGGGCGCACTGAAGCTTTCTTT.

The gene calls are TRBV19 and TRBJ1-1, with TRBD1 matching 8 bases. Germline CDR1 reads LNHDA; CDR2 reads SQIVND (reference sequence). V was clipped by 6 bases and J by 5 bases; unmatched bases: 23. CDR3 length equals 19 residues. CDR3 nucleotide sequence: TGTGCCAGTAGGGGTATGAGGGAGCAGGGGGCTCGGGGATGGACTGAAGCTTTCTTT. Translated, it gives CASRGMREQGARGWTEAFF.

This clone was detected a few times. The chain has TRBV7-3 and TRBJ2-3, with 11 bases fitting TRBD2. Germline V CDR1 and CDR2: SGHTA, FQGTGA. The CDR3 consists of 17 residues. Losses at the gene ends were 0 bases for V and 5 bases for J; bases not matched to a gene: 7. The CDR3 bases are TGTGCCAGCAGCTTAACGCCTAGCGGGGGGCGGGGAGATACGCAGTATTTT. It translates to CASSLTPSGGRGDTQYF.

This clone was counted a single time. This chain connects TRBV11-3 to TRBJ2-7, with D tentatively TRBD1 (5 bases). Trimming stripped 5 bases from V and 7 bases from J, with 21 bases between. CDR3 length: 15 residues. The germline CDR1 and CDR2 sequences are SGHNT and YENEEA. For the CDR3, the DNA is TGTGCCAGCAGCAAATCCAGGGATGGGGTGAGGGAGCAGTACTTC. Its translation is CASSKSRDGVREQYF.

This clone was recorded once. Here the CDR3 reads CASSLRPPTSGTGELFF. CDR3 coding DNA: TGTGCCAGCAGCTTAAGGCCCCCGACTAGCGGGACCGGGGAGCTGTTTTTT. J is TRBJ2-2 and V is TRBV7-3; 10 bases align to TRBD2. This CDR3 has 17 amino acids. The junction had 7 bases not matched to a gene; V was cut back by 1 base and J by 5 bases. Germline V gene data show CDR1 as SGHTA and CDR2 as FQGTGA.

This rearrangement joins TRBV5-1 to TRBJ2-2; 9 nucleotides match TRBD1. Trimming took 0 bases from V and 5 from J; bases not matched to a gene: 8. Germline V gene data show CDR1 as SGHRS and CDR2 as YFSETQ. The CDR3 is made up of 17 amino acids. For the CDR3, the DNA is TGCGCCAGCAGCTTGGCTATTCGGACAGGGGCGACCGGGGAGCTGTTTTTT. Amino acid sequence: CASSLAIRTGATGELFF. Full variable domain (outside the CDR3, taken from reference TRBV5-1 and TRBJ2-2): KAGVTQTPRYLIKTRGQQVTLSCSPISGHRSVSWYQQTPGQGLQFLFEYFSETQRNKGNFPGRFSGRQFSNSRSEMNVSTLELGDSALYLCASSLAIRTGATGELFFGEGSRLTVL.

The chain couples TRBV6-6 to TRBJ2-3, with 11 bases identical to TRBD2. CDR3 size: 16 residues. Unmatched junction bases numbered 17, after V lost 10 bases and J lost 8 bases. Germline CDR1 reads MNHNY; CDR2 reads SVGAGI (reference sequence). CDR3 protein: CATVGGIAGGLGTQYF. In DNA form, the CDR3 reads TGTGCCACCGTTGGGGGGATAGCGGGAGGGCTAGGTACGCAGTATTTT.